This T cell receptor beta chain was identified in a study of CD8 T cells in ankylosing spondylitis. Findings and caveats of the study: Disease-linked clones reportedly concentrated significantly in matched ankylosing spondylitis synovial fluid. One TCR beta motif, made up of several highly homologous variants, appeared characteristic of ankylosing spondylitis blood.

Quantitative barcoded 5'-RACE was used to prepare TCR beta libraries. One entry per CDR3 protein, called by TCRdb with MiXCR from the 5' RACE reads. This sample has 670,000 or so distinct CDR3 sequences, with under 20% found just once. The CDR3 sequence is 17 residues long. Notes on this clonotype: The antigen is unknown.

The V and J genes are TRBV21-1 and TRBJ1-5. TRBV21-1 is designated a pseudogene. The sample was blood, either unsorted or a sorted T cell fraction (not recorded which). The receptor was derived from a male donor with ankylosing spondylitis. CDR3 amino acids: CASSKWRQPYSNQPQHF. For the CDR3, the DNA is TGTGCCAGCAGCAAATGGAGGCAGCCTTATAGCAATCAGCCCCAGCATTTT.